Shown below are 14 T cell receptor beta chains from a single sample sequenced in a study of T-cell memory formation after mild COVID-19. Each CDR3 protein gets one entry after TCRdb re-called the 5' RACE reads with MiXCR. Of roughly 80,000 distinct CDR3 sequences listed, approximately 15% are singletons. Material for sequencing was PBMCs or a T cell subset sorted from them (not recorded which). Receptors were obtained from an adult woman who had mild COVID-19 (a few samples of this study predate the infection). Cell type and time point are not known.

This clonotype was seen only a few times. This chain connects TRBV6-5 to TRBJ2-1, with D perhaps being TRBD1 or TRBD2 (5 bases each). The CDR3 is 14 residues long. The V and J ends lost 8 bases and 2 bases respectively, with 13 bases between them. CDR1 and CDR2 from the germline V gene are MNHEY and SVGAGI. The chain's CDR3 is CASFRDAAYNEQFF. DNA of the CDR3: TGTGCCAGCTTCCGGGACGCCGCCTACAATGAGCAGTTCTTC.

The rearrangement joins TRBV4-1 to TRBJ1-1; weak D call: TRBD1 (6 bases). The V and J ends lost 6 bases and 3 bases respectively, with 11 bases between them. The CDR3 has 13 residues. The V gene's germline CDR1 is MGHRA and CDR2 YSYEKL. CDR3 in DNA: TGCGCCAGCAGAACACAGGGTGACACTGAAGCTTTCTTT. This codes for CASRTQGDTEAFF.

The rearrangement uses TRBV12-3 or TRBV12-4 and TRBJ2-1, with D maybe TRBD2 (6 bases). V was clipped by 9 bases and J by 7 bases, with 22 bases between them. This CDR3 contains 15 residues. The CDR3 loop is CASSIWTPAGNEQFF. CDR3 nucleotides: TGTGCCAGTAGCATATGGACTCCCGCGGGGAATGAGCAGTTCTTC.

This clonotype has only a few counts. The CDR3 sequence is CASSEGRSTDTQYF. Here the CDR3 DNA reads TGTGCCAGCAGTGAGGGTAGGAGCACAGATACGCAGTATTTT. J is TRBJ2-3 and V is TRBV6-4; no firm D call. Trimming stripped 3 bases from V and 0 bases from J, with 7 bases between. The CDR3 length is 14 residues. From germline, CDR1 is MRHNA and CDR2 SNTAGT.

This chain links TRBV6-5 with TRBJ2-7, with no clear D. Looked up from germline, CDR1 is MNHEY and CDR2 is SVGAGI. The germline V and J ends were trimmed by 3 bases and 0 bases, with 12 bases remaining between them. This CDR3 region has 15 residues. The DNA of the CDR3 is TGTGCCAGCAGTTATAGAACAGATACCTCCTACGAGCAGTACTTC. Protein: CASSYRTDTSYEQYF.

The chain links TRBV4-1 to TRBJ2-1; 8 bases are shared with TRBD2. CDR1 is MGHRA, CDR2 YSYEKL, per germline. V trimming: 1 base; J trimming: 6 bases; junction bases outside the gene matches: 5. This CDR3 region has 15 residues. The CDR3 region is CASSQGTSGSNEQFF. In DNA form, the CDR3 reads TGCGCCAGCAGCCAAGGAACTAGCGGATCCAATGAGCAGTTCTTC.

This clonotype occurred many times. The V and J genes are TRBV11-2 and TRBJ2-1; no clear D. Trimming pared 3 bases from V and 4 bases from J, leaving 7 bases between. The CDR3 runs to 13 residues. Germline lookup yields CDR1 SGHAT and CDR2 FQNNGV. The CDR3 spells CASSFNRYNEQFF. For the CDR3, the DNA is TGTGCCAGCAGCTTCAATCGGTACAATGAGCAGTTCTTC.

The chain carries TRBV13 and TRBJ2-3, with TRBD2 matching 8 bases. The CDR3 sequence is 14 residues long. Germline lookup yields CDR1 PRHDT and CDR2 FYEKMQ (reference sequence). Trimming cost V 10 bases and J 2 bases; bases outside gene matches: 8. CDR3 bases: TGTGCCACCGCGGGGGGCCGCACCACAGATACGCAGTATTTT. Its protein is CATAGGRTTDTQYF. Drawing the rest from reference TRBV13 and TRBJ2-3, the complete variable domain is AAGVIQSPRHLIKEKRETATLKCYPIPRHDTVYWYQQGPGQDPQFLISFYEKMQSDKGSIPDRFSAQQFSDYHSELNMSSLELGDSALYFCATAGGRTTDTQYFGPGTRLTVL.

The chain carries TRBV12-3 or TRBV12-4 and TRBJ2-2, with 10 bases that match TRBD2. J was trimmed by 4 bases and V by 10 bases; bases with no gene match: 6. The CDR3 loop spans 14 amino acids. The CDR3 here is CATRGLATTGELFF. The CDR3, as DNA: TGTGCCACAAGGGGACTAGCGACCACCGGGGAGCTGTTTTTT.

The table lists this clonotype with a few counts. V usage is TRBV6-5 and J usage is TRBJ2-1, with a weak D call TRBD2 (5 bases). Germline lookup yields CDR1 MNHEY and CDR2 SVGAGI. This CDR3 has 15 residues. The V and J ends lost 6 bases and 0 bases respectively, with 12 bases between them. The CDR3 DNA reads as TGTGCCAGCAGAAGGACTGTTAGCTCCTACAATGAGCAGTTCTTC. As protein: CASRRTVSSYNEQFF.

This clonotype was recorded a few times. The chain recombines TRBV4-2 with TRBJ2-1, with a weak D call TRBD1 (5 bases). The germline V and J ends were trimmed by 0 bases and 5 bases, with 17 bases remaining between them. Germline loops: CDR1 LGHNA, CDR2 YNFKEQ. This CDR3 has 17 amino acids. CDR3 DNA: TGTGCCAGCAGCCAAGATCTTTGGCAGGGTGAAAACAATGAGCAGTTCTTC. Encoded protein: CASSQDLWQGENNEQFF.

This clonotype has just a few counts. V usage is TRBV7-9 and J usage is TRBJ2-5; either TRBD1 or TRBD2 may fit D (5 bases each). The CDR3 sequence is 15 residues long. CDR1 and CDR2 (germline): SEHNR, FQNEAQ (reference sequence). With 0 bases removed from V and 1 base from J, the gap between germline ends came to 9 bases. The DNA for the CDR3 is TGTGCCAGCAGCTTAGCCCGAGGGGCCCAAGAGACCCAGTACTTC. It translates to CASSLARGAQETQYF.

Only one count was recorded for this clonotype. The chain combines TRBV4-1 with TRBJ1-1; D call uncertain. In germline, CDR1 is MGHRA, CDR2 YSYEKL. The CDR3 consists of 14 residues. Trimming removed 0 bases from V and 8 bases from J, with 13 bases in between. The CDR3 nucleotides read TGCGCCAGCAGCCAAGAAATTCATGGGAGGGAAGCTTTCTTT. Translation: CASSQEIHGREAFF.

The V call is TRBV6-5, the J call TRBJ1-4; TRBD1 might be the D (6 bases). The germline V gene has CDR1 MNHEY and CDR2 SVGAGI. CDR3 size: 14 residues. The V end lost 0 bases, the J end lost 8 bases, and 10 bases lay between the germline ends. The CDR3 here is CASSYSSTGEKLFF. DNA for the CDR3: TGTGCCAGCAGTTACTCGTCTACAGGGGAAAAACTGTTTTTT.